This TCR beta chain was found in a study of T cell repertoires in cytomegalovirus infection. As to this clonotype: Its matching antigen is unknown.

MiXCR was run by TCRdb on the reads, yielding one entry per CDR3 protein. The sample has fewer than 250,000 distinct CDR3 sequences; more than 9% are singletons. Whole-study findings and limits: Dominant in the ex vivo response were TCR beta clonotypes restricted by HLA-C and specific for CMV.

V was clipped by 6 bases and J by 6 bases, with 14 bases between them. Germline lookup yields CDR1 SQVTM and CDR2 ANQGSEA. This CDR3 comprises 13 residues. This receptor was identified in a human donor in good health (CMV status not recorded). Some clones in this sample may be carry-over from other donors' samples. This chain links TRBV29-1 with TRBJ2-2; D is unclear. Specimen: PBMCs. The DNA of the CDR3 is TGCAGCGTCCCCTCCCTTCGCTCCGGGGAGCTGTTTTTT. It specifies CSVPSLRSGELFF.